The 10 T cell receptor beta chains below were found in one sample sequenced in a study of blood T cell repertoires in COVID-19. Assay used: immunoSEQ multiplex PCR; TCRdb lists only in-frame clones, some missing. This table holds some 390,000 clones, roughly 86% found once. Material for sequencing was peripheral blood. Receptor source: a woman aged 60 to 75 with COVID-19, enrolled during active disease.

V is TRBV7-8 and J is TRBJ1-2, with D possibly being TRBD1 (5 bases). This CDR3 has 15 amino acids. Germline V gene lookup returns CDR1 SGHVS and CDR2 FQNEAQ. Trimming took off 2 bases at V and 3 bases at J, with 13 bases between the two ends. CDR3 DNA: TGTGCCAGCAGCTTACAGGGCCTAGGCCACTATGGCTACACCTTC. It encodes CASSLQGLGHYGYTF.

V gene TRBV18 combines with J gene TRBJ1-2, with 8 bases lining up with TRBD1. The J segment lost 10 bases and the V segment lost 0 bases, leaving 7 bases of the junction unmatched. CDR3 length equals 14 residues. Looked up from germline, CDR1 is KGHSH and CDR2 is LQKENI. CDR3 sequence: CASSPPEDRAPYTF. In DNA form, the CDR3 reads TGTGCCAGCTCACCACCGGAGGACAGGGCTCCCTACACCTTC.

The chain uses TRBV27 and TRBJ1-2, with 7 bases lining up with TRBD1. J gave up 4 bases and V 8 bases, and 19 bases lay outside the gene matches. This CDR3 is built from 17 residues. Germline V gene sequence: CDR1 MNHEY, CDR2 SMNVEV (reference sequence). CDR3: CASGTLGANRGAYGYTF. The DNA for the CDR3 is TGTGCCAGCGGAACCCTAGGGGCCAACAGGGGAGCCTATGGCTACACCTTC.

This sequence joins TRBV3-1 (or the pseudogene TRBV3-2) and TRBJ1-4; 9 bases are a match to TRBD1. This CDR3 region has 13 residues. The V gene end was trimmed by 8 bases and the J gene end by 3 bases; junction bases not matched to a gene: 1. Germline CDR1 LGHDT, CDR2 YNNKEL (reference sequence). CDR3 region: CASGDRANEKLFF. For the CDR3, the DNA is TGTGCCAGCGGGGACAGGGCTAATGAAAAACTGTTTTTT.

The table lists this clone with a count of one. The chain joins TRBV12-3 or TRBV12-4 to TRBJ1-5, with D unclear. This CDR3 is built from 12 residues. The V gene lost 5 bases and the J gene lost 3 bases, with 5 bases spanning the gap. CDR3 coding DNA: TGTGCCAGCAGTGAGGACAATCAGCCCCAGCATTTT. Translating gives CASSEDNQPQHF.

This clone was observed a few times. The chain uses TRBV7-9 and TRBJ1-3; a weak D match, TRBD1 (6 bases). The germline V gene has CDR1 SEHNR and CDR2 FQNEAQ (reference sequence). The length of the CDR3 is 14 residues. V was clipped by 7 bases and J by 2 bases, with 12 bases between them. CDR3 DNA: TGTGCCAGCACCGACTCAGGGGCTGGAAACACCATATATTTT. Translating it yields CASTDSGAGNTIYF.

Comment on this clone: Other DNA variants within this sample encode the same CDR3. The DNA of the CDR3 is TGTGCCAGTAGTATACAGGGGCTGGGGAACACTGAAGCTTTCTTT. Protein: CASSIQGLGNTEAFF. This rearrangement joins TRBV19 to TRBJ1-1; perhaps TRBD1 as D (6 bases). V gave up 2 bases and J gave up 1 base, with 11 bases separating them. CDR1 and CDR2 from the germline V gene are LNHDA and SQIVND (reference sequence). The CDR3 loop spans 15 amino acids.

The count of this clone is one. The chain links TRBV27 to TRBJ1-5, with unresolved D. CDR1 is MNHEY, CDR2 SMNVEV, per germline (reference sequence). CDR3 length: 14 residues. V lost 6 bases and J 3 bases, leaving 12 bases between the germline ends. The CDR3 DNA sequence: TGTGCCAGCAGAGCATCGGGGATCAATCAGCCCCAGCATTTT. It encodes CASRASGINQPQHF.

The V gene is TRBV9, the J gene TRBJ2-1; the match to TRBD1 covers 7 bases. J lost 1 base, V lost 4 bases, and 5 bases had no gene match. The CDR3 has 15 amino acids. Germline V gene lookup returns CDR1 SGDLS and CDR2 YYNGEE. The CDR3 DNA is TGTGCCAGCAGCTCCGGACAGGTTTCCTACAATGAGCAGTTCTTC. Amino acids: CASSSGQVSYNEQFF.

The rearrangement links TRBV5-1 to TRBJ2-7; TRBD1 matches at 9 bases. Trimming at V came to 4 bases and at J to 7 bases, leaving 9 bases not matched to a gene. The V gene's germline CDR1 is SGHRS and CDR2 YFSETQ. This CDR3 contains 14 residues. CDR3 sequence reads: CASSAQGAGFEQYF. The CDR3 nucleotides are TGCGCCAGCAGCGCACAGGGGGCAGGTTTTGAGCAGTACTTC.